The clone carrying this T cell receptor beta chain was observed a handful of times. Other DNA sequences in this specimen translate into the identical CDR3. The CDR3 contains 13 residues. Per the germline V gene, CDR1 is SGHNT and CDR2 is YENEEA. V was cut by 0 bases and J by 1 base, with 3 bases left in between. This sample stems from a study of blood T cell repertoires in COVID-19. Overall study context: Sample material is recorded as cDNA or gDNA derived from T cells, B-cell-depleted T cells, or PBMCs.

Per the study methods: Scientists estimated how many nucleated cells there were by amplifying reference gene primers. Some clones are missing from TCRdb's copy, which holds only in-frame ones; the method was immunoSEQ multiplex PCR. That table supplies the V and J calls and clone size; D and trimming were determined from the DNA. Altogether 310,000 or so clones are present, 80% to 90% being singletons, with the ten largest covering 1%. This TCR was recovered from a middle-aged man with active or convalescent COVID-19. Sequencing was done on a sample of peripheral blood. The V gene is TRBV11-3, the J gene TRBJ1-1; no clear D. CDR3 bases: TGTGCCAGCAGCTTAGATCGGAACACTGAAGCTTTCTTT. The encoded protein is CASSLDRNTEAFF.